The sequence of this T cell receptor (beta chain) was determined in a study of tumor-infiltrating lymphocytes in primary liver carcinoma. From approximately 0.5 ug of total RNA, TCR beta-specific cDNA was reverse-transcribed using a constant-region primer. Each TCR beta library was derived from three nested multiplex PCR rounds that employed slightly modified ARM-PCR. Researchers ran the first two PCR rounds for 9 to 10 cycles each with TRBV1-TRBV30 forward primers and a C-beta reverse primer. Each CDR3 protein gets one entry after TCRdb re-called the multiplex PCR reads with MiXCR. The table lists about 120,000 distinct CDR3 sequences, roughly 69% of them singletons, with around 9% in the top ten. The approximately 17-32 mg bulk tissue piece was not sorted before simultaneous RNA and DNA extraction. Note on this clonotype: One junction end does not reproduce the germline sequence, and a read error may be involved.

Germline-derived CDR1 and CDR2 are ENHRY and SYGVKD. The CDR3 is 14 amino acids. This chain links TRBV10-3 with TRBJ1-6; D unresolved. The sample consisted of liver tumor tissue from sampling region 1. As to subset: tumor region T1, superior pole. The receptor was derived from an older woman with primary liver carcinoma and hepatitis B virus infection. The chain's CDR3 is CANSEGFHNSPLHF. The CDR3 nucleotides are TGTGCCAACAGTGAAGGTTTCCATAATTCACCCCTCCACTTT.